Below are 25 T cell receptor beta chains sequenced from a single sample in a study of spatial heterogeneity in lung cancer. In TCRdb, the 5' RACE reads were re-called with MiXCR into one record per CDR3 protein. The top ten clones hold over 25% of a sample with roughly 9,300 distinct CDR3 sequences, 5.5% to 6.5% of them seen once. Specified time point: sample taken at primary tumor resection. The source was normal lung tissue next to the tumor, collected at surgery. These receptors came from a male donor with early-stage non-small cell lung cancer.

Ten or more counts support this clonotype. The V gene is TRBV7-2, the J gene TRBJ2-1; TRBD1 or TRBD2 may be the D gene (5 bases each). This CDR3 region has 14 residues. Trimming took 2 bases from V and 5 from J, leaving 10 bases between them. Germline loops: CDR1 SGHTA, CDR2 FQGNSA. For the CDR3, the DNA is TGTGCCAGCAGCTTATTCCAGGGAGACAATGAGCAGTTCTTC. This gives the protein CASSLFQGDNEQFF.

There are many counts of this clonotype. V and J are TRBV20-1 and TRBJ2-1; D assignment may be TRBD1 or TRBD2 (7 bases each). CDR1 is DFQATT, CDR2 SNEGSKA, per germline (reference sequence). This CDR3 region has 14 residues. Between the trimmed V and J ends, which lost 7 bases and 6 bases, there was a span of 19 bases. The CDR3 reads CSGKEGAGVNEQFF. Written as DNA, the CDR3 is TGCAGTGGAAAGGAGGGGGCGGGAGTCAATGAGCAGTTCTTC.

Many counts were recorded for this clonotype. The chain has TRBV6-2 or TRBV6-3 and TRBJ1-4; D remains ambiguous. Germline CDR1 MNHEY, CDR2 SVGEGT. The ends were cut back, 7 bases at V and 5 bases at J, with 14 bases in the middle. CDR3 length: 14 residues. CDR3 sequence: CASTRTVLNEKLFF. CDR3 nucleotide sequence: TGTGCCAGCACCCGGACGGTGTTAAATGAAAAACTGTTTTTT.

V gene TRBV20-1 combines with J gene TRBJ2-4; TRBD2 aligns across 16 bases. Germline CDR1 DFQATT, CDR2 SNEGSKA (reference sequence). This CDR3 contains 17 residues. Trimming at V came to 5 bases and at J to 3 bases, leaving 7 bases not matched to a gene. The CDR3, as DNA: TGCAGTGCTCAACCGGGACTAGCGGGGGGGCGCAAAAACATTCAGTACTTC. This gives the protein CSAQPGLAGGRKNIQYF.

The J gene is TRBJ1-1, the V gene TRBV7-3; 7 positions agree with TRBD1. The germline gives CDR1 SGHTA, CDR2 FQGTGA. The CDR3 is 14 residues long. Trimming at V came to 5 bases and at J to 4 bases, leaving 7 bases not matched to a gene. The CDR3 spells CASSAQGSITEAFF. For the CDR3, the DNA is TGTGCCAGCAGCGCACAGGGGTCGATCACTGAAGCTTTCTTT.

Many counts were recorded for this clonotype. This chain connects TRBV7-2 to TRBJ1-1; D remains ambiguous. The V gene lost 1 base and the J gene lost 1 base, with 4 bases spanning the gap. CDR1 and CDR2 from the germline V gene are SGHTA and FQGNSA. This CDR3 comprises 13 residues. CDR3 bases: TGTGCCAGCAGCTTAGGGGCGAACACTGAAGCTTTCTTT. Translated, it gives CASSLGANTEAFF.

In its sample, this clonotype was seen many times. The V gene is TRBV15, the J gene TRBJ1-2, with no clear D. Looked up from germline, CDR1 is LNHNV and CDR2 is YYDKDF (reference sequence). The CDR3 length is 14 residues. V dropped 4 bases and J dropped 5 bases, with 14 bases sitting between them. CDR3 DNA sequence: TGTGCCACCAGCACCTACCCTAGGGCTTATGGCTACACCTTC. This sequence encodes CATSTYPRAYGYTF.

This clonotype has ten or more counts. This rearrangement joins TRBV6-1 to TRBJ1-1; D unclear. Deletions cut 6 bases from V and 3 bases from J, with 17 bases between. The CDR3 covers 15 residues. Germline V gene data show CDR1 as MNHNS and CDR2 as SASEGT. Here the CDR3 reads CASSTKGRRYTEAFF. CDR3 DNA sequence: TGTGCCAGCAGCACGAAGGGTAGAAGGTACACTGAAGCTTTCTTT.

The chain employs TRBV5-3 and TRBJ2-5; D is uncertain. TRBV5-3 is given ORF status, its function remaining uncertain. Trimming left V 2 bases short and J 4 bases short, with 6 bases between. This CDR3 contains 12 residues. CDR3 sequence (DNA): TGTGCCAGAAGCTTAAAGGGAGAGACCCAGTACTTC. Encoded protein: CARSLKGETQYF.

This clonotype has a count of ten or more. The CDR3 sequence: CASSLAAGKKTQYF. Here the CDR3 DNA reads TGTGCCAGCAGCTTGGCTGCAGGGAAAAAGACCCAGTACTTC. This chain joins TRBV5-6 and TRBJ2-5, with D possibly matching TRBD1 (5 bases). Trimming shortened V by 0 bases and J by 6 bases, and 12 bases separated the two germline ends. In germline, CDR1 is SGHDT, CDR2 YYEEEE. The CDR3 runs 14 residues.

This clonotype occurred many times. This chain links TRBV27 with TRBJ1-4; 11 bases are shared with TRBD1. Germline assignment: CDR1 MNHEY and CDR2 SMNVEV (reference sequence). This CDR3 contains 16 residues. The junction had 6 bases not matched to a gene; V was cut back by 8 bases and J by 1 base. The CDR3 DNA sequence: TGTGCCAGCCGGACAGGGGGCCCACTAACTAATGAAAAACTGTTTTTT. As protein: CASRTGGPLTNEKLFF.

At least ten counts were recorded for this clonotype. The V and J genes are TRBV6-5 and TRBJ2-3, with 8 bases identical to TRBD1. The junction had 8 bases not matched to a gene; V was cut back by 2 bases and J by 10 bases. This CDR3 has 14 residues. Germline lookup yields CDR1 MNHEY and CDR2 SVGAGI. CDR3 coding DNA: TGTGCCAGCAGTTACCTTGACAGGGGACCGGCGCAGTATTTT. Its translation is CASSYLDRGPAQYF.

This clonotype occurred many times. The chain has TRBV5-1 and TRBJ2-1; TRBD2 matches at 8 bases. Germline CDR1 reads SGHRS; CDR2 reads YFSETQ. Trimming cost V 1 base and J 9 bases; bases outside gene matches: 9. The CDR3 has 15 amino acids. DNA of the CDR3: TGCGCCAGCAGCTTGACGGGGGGGCGAATGGGTGAGCAGTTCTTC. It yields the protein CASSLTGGRMGEQFF.

This clonotype has a count of ten or more. J is TRBJ1-5 and V is TRBV20-1; D not certain. This CDR3 is built from 13 residues. CDR1 is DFQATT, CDR2 SNEGSKA, per germline (reference sequence). With 6 bases removed from V and 5 bases from J, the gap between germline ends came to 14 bases. The CDR3 DNA follows: TGCAGTGCATCGGTTGGGGTTCATCAGCCCCAGCATTTT. Protein product: CSASVGVHQPQHF.

This rearrangement joins TRBV5-6 to TRBJ2-7; D ambiguous. The germline CDR1 and CDR2 sequences are SGHDT and YYEEEE. The CDR3 covers 17 residues. V lost 1 base to trimming and J lost 0 bases, with 17 bases between them. For the CDR3, the DNA is TGTGCCAGCAGCTTGAGCAGGCGGCCACAAAGCTCCTACGAGCAGTACTTC. Protein product: CASSLSRRPQSSYEQYF.

The sample holds many counts of this clonotype. The chain joins TRBV6-5 to TRBJ2-1; 10 bases match TRBD1. This CDR3 contains 15 residues. V shed 5 bases and J 9 bases; nucleotides not matched to a gene: 10. Germline lookup yields CDR1 MNHEY and CDR2 SVGAGI. This CDR3 is CASSRPGQGPIEQFF. The CDR3 bases are TGTGCCAGCAGTCGTCCGGGACAGGGGCCGATTGAGCAGTTCTTC.

This clonotype has a count of ten or more. This rearrangement joins TRBV12-3 or TRBV12-4 to TRBJ1-2, with 7 bases that match TRBD1. This CDR3 contains 12 residues. V shed 8 bases, J shed 6 bases, and the junction held 6 bases outside the gene matches. Here the CDR3 DNA reads TGTGCCAGCCAGGGGGGGTACGATGGCTACACCTTC. Residues: CASQGGYDGYTF.

There are many counts of this clonotype. The rearrangement joins TRBV14 to TRBJ2-7; D may match TRBD1 or TRBD2 (5 bases each). The CDR3 has 17 residues. V lost 3 bases, J lost 0 bases, and 18 bases lay in between. Germline CDR1 SGHDN, CDR2 FVKESK. CDR3 sequence reads: CASSQYTGTPHSYEQYF. The CDR3 coding sequence is TGTGCCAGCAGCCAGTACACCGGGACCCCGCACTCCTACGAGCAGTACTTC.

Ten or more counts support this clonotype. This chain uses TRBV2 with TRBJ1-4; a weak D match, TRBD1 (6 bases). The germline V and J ends were trimmed by 4 bases and 7 bases, with 10 bases remaining between them. CDR1 and CDR2 (germline): SNHLY, FYNNEI. The CDR3 covers 13 residues. CDR3 sequence reads: CASSGQGIEKLFF. The DNA for the CDR3 is TGTGCCAGCAGTGGGCAGGGGATTGAAAAACTGTTTTTT.

This clonotype has a count of ten or more. This chain links TRBV10-3 with TRBJ1-2; D remains unclear. Deletions cut 3 bases from V and 2 bases from J, with 7 bases between. Germline CDR1 is ENHRY and CDR2 is SYGVKD. The CDR3 has 13 amino acids. The CDR3 sequence: CAISDSGNYGYTF. The CDR3 coding sequence is TGTGCCATCAGTGATTCGGGGAACTATGGCTACACCTTC.

This clonotype came up many times. V and J are TRBV5-4 and TRBJ1-3, with 9 bases lining up with TRBD1. The junction had 8 bases not matched to a gene; V was cut back by 6 bases and J by 4 bases. The CDR3 consists of 15 residues. The germline V gene has CDR1 SGHNT and CDR2 YYREEE (reference sequence). The CDR3 loop is CASTSGTGSGNTIYF. The CDR3 coding sequence is TGTGCCAGCACCTCCGGGACAGGGTCCGGAAACACCATATATTTT.

This clonotype was counted a few times. The rearrangement uses TRBV9 and TRBJ2-3; D is perhaps TRBD2 (6 bases). V was trimmed by 1 base and J by 1 base, leaving 13 bases between them. CDR1 SGDLS and CDR2 YYNGEE come from the germline V gene. There are 16 residues in the CDR3. CDR3 protein: CASSVYGEDGTDTQYF. CDR3 bases: TGTGCCAGCAGCGTATACGGGGAGGATGGCACAGATACGCAGTATTTT.

This clonotype was seen many times. J is TRBJ2-7 and V is TRBV30; 7 bases line up with TRBD1. Germline CDR1 is GTSNPN and CDR2 is SVGIG (reference sequence). CDR3 length: 16 residues. With 0 bases clipped from V and 0 bases from J, the junction kept 8 bases outside the gene matches. The CDR3 is CAWSVREGASSYEQYF. The CDR3 DNA follows: TGTGCCTGGAGTGTACGCGAGGGGGCAAGCTCCTACGAGCAGTACTTC.

This clonotype is termed medium-sized. The chain links TRBV7-2 to TRBJ2-1; D perhaps matches TRBD1 (6 bases). Between the trimmed V and J ends, which lost 6 bases and 8 bases, there was a span of 17 bases. CDR3 size: 14 residues. The V gene's germline CDR1 is SGHTA and CDR2 FQGNSA. CDR3 bases: TGTGCCAGCAGTGTACAGGGCTTTAGTGATGAGCAGTTCTTC. This translates into CASSVQGFSDEQFF.

By sample share, this clonotype is medium-sized. The chain couples TRBV29-1 to TRBJ2-1; 11 bases agree with TRBD2. The CDR3 contains 15 residues. With 5 bases clipped from V and 5 bases from J, the junction kept 8 bases outside the gene matches. Germline CDR1 SQVTM, CDR2 ANQGSEA. Here the CDR3 reads CSVPGTSGANNEQFF. For the CDR3, the DNA is TGCAGCGTTCCCGGGACTAGCGGAGCCAACAATGAGCAGTTCTTC.